The clone carrying this TCR beta chain was seen only a few times. What it binds is unknown. This sample was taken from a study of post-analysis software for immune sequencing data. Study conclusions and caveats: Roughly five TRBV segments were more frequent in patients than controls; TRBV5-6, TRBV5-1 and TRBV20-1 belonged to this group.

V was clipped by 1 base and J by 7 bases; unmatched bases: 6. The germline gives CDR1 SGHRS, CDR2 YFSETQ. The CDR3 contains 15 residues. Unique molecular identifiers were present in the TCR beta cDNA libraries. TCRdb used MiXCR to reprocess the PCR reads, holding one entry per CDR3 protein. The table has about 540,000 distinct CDR3 sequences, roughly 34% seen once. Sequencing was done on a sample of blood. The receptor was isolated from a girl aged 2-17 years with multiple sclerosis. The J gene is TRBJ2-1, the V gene TRBV5-1, with 9 bases fitting TRBD1. The DNA for the CDR3 is TGCGCCAGCAGCTTGATCGGGACAGGGAGGAATGAGCAGTTCTTC. It translates to CASSLIGTGRNEQFF. The full variable domain, with the rest looked up from reference TRBV5-1 and TRBJ2-1, is KAGVTQTPRYLIKTRGQQVTLSCSPISGHRSVSWYQQTPGQGLQFLFEYFSETQRNKGNFPGRFSGRQFSNSRSEMNVSTLELGDSALYLCASSLIGTGRNEQFFGPGTRLTVL.